The rows below give T cell receptor beta chains drawn from one sample of a study of Ad26.COV2.S vaccination and SARS-CoV-2 variants. Sequenced by immunoSEQ multiplex PCR; TCRdb stores in-frame clones only, minus some. This sample has about 410,000 clones, with around 92% found just once. Sequences were derived from peripheral blood, sampled in a trial of Ad26.COV2.S vaccine versus placebo. These receptors all come from a person between 18 and 59 years old who received the Ad26.COV2.S COVID-19 vaccine or a placebo. Each CDR3 is given with its conserved first and last residue. Fields, in order: clone size, D gene, J gene, V gene, CDR3 DNA, CDR3 protein. The D gene is left open where the match is weak. Only some rows state a clone size, as once, few, many or a class for expanded clones.

size: .; D: .; J: TRBJ1-3; V: TRBV7-2; DNA: TGTGCCAGCAGCTTTAATTATATCCGAAACACCATATATTTT; CDR3: CASSFNYIRNTIYF
size: .; D: .; J: TRBJ1-2; V: TRBV18; DNA: TGTGCCAGCTCGCCGAGCCAGGGGAACTATGGCTACACCTTC; CDR3: CASSPSQGNYGYTF
size: .; D: TRBD1; J: TRBJ1-1; V: TRBV5-1; DNA: TGCGCCAGCAGTAGCGGACAGGGGAACACTGAAGCTTTCTTT; CDR3: CASSSGQGNTEAFF
size: many; D: .; J: TRBJ1-1; V: TRBV6-2/TRBV6-3; DNA: TGTGCCAGCAGTTACGCTCCTGAGGGGGGCACTGAAGCTTTCTTT; CDR3: CASSYAPEGGTEAFF
size: .; D: .; J: TRBJ1-6; V: TRBV15; DNA: TGTGCCACCAGCAAGACAGATTATAATTCACCCCTCCACTTT; CDR3: CATSKTDYNSPLHF
size: few; D: TRBD1; J: TRBJ1-1; V: TRBV4-1; DNA: TGCGCCAGCAGCCGACAGGGACAACTGAACACTGAAGCTTTCTTT; CDR3: CASSRQGQLNTEAFF
size: .; D: .; J: TRBJ2-2; V: TRBV11-2; DNA: TGTGCCAGCAGCTTTGGTGGGGAGCTGTTTTTT; CDR3: CASSFGGELFF
size: .; D: TRBD1; J: TRBJ1-1; V: TRBV29-1; DNA: TGCAGCGGTGGCCGGGACAGTGCAAACGGTGAAGCTTTCTTT; CDR3: CSGGRDSANGEAFF
size: .; D: TRBD2; J: TRBJ2-5; V: TRBV11-2; DNA: TGTGCCAGCAGCTTAGTTGCGAGCGGGGGCCAAGAGACCCAGTACTTC; CDR3: CASSLVASGGQETQYF
size: .; D: .; J: TRBJ1-6; V: TRBV25-1; DNA: TGTGCCAGCAGTGAAGACAGCTATTATAATTCACCCCTCCACTTT; CDR3: CASSEDSYYNSPLHF
size: .; D: TRBD2; J: TRBJ2-7; V: TRBV7-9; DNA: TGTGCCAGCAGCTCACAACGGACTAGTAACTACGAGCAGTACTTC; CDR3: CASSSQRTSNYEQYF
size: .; D: .; J: TRBJ2-2; V: TRBV7-7; DNA: TGTGCCAGCAGCACCCGGGCGGACACCGGGGAGCTGTTTTTT; CDR3: CASSTRADTGELFF
size: .; D: TRBD1; J: TRBJ2-7; V: TRBV9; DNA: TGTGCCAGCAGCCCCCGGGACAGGACCTACGAGCAGTACTTC; CDR3: CASSPRDRTYEQYF
size: .; D: .; J: TRBJ1-1; V: TRBV12-3/TRBV12-4; DNA: TGTGCCAGCAGTTCAACAGGAGGTCCTGAAGCTTTCTTT; CDR3: CASSSTGGPEAFF
size: few; D: .; J: TRBJ2-2; V: TRBV5-4; DNA: TGTGCCAGCAGCCCACAGGGAAACACCGGGGAGCTGTTTTTT; CDR3: CASSPQGNTGELFF
size: few; D: .; J: TRBJ1-2; V: TRBV7-9; DNA: TGTGCCAGCAGCTTAGGTTCTATAGGAGCCCTTAAAAACTATGGCTACACCTTC; CDR3: CASSLGSIGALKNYGYTF
size: .; D: .; J: TRBJ1-1; V: TRBV20-1; DNA: TGCAGTGCTAGTGGCGGTGAAGCTTTCTTT; CDR3: CSASGGEAFF
size: .; D: TRBD1; J: TRBJ1-1; V: TRBV7-9; DNA: TGTGCCAGCAGCCAATCTAACAGGGGGCACGAAGCTTTCTTT; CDR3: CASSQSNRGHEAFF
size: .; D: .; J: TRBJ2-7; V: TRBV19; DNA: TGTGCCAGTAGTATTAACAGGGAAAGCTCCTACGAGCAGTACTTC; CDR3: CASSINRESSYEQYF
size: .; D: TRBD1; J: TRBJ1-5; V: TRBV19; DNA: TGTGCCAGTAGTAGGGACAGTTTGACGAAATTGAGCAATCAGCCCCAGCATTTT; CDR3: CASSRDSLTKLSNQPQHF
size: .; D: TRBD2; J: TRBJ2-3; V: TRBV7-2; DNA: TGTGCCAGCAGCTTAGCACCCGGAACTAGCGGGGGCGCAGATACGCAGTATTTT; CDR3: CASSLAPGTSGGADTQYF
size: few; D: .; J: TRBJ1-5; V: TRBV15; DNA: TGTGCCACCAGCAGAGAGGTCCCATGGGGGGCTGAGGAGCCCCAGCATTTT; CDR3: CATSREVPWGAEEPQHF
size: .; D: .; J: TRBJ1-2; V: TRBV12-3/TRBV12-4; DNA: TGTGCCAGCAGTATGACAGCGAGTTATGGCTACACCTTC; CDR3: CASSMTASYGYTF
size: .; D: TRBD1; J: TRBJ2-1; V: TRBV5-4; DNA: TGTGCCAGCAGCCCGCCCGGGACAGCGAGGAATGAGCAGTTCTTC; CDR3: CASSPPGTARNEQFF
size: .; D: .; J: TRBJ2-7; V: TRBV6-5; DNA: TGTGCCAGCACAAGGGACGGGCACTCCTACGAGCAGTACTTC; CDR3: CASTRDGHSYEQYF
size: .; D: .; J: TRBJ1-2; V: TRBV4-1; DNA: TGCGCCAGCAGCCTGGGACTCTCCTATGGCTACACCTTC; CDR3: CASSLGLSYGYTF
size: .; D: TRBD1; J: TRBJ1-1; V: TRBV5-1; DNA: TGCGCCAGCAGCCATAGGACAGGATTGGAAGCTTTCTTT; CDR3: CASSHRTGLEAFF
size: .; D: TRBD2; J: TRBJ2-5; V: TRBV19; DNA: TGTGCCAGTAGCAAAGCGGGGGGGCAACAAGAGACCCAGTACTTC; CDR3: CASSKAGGQQETQYF
size: .; D: TRBD1; J: TRBJ1-1; V: TRBV19; DNA: TGTGCCAGTAGTGAGACAGGGGTCAAGAACACTGAAGCTTTCTTT; CDR3: CASSETGVKNTEAFF
size: .; D: .; J: TRBJ2-7; V: TRBV27; DNA: TGTGCCAGCAGTCCCCATCAGGGTCGGAGGTCCTACGAGCAGTACTTC; CDR3: CASSPHQGRRSYEQYF
size: .; D: TRBD2; J: TRBJ2-5; V: TRBV28; DNA: TGTGCCAGCAGTACCTCGGGGGGGCAAGAGACCCAGTACTTC; CDR3: CASSTSGGQETQYF
size: .; D: .; J: TRBJ1-6; V: TRBV7-2; DNA: TGTGCCAGCAGCATACTCAGGGGAACCTCACCCCTCCACTTT; CDR3: CASSILRGTSPLHF
size: .; D: .; J: TRBJ1-1; V: TRBV7-2; DNA: TGTGCCAGCAGCTTACGGGGTCGGATAGGAACTGAAGCTTTCTTT; CDR3: CASSLRGRIGTEAFF
size: .; D: .; J: TRBJ1-2; V: TRBV29-1; DNA: TGCAGCGTTGAACTCGGGGGTCGGTATGGCTACACCTTC; CDR3: CSVELGGRYGYTF
size: .; D: .; J: TRBJ2-1; V: TRBV20-1; DNA: TGCAGTGCTAGTCAGGGCTTTCGGGCACTCTACAATGAGCAGTTCTTC; CDR3: CSASQGFRALYNEQFF
size: .; D: .; J: TRBJ1-2; V: TRBV10-3; DNA: TGTGCCATCAGTGGGGGGGGAGCCGGGGCCTATGGCTACACCTTC; CDR3: CAISGGGAGAYGYTF
size: .; D: .; J: TRBJ1-5; V: TRBV6-2/TRBV6-3; DNA: TGTGCCAGCAGTTACCCGGGGGGCAATCAGCCCCAGCATTTT; CDR3: CASSYPGGNQPQHF
size: once; D: .; J: TRBJ1-1; V: TRBV21-1; DNA: TGTGCCAGCAGCGGACACAGGGCCACTGAAGCTTTCTTT; CDR3: CASSGHRATEAFF
size: .; D: .; J: TRBJ1-4; V: TRBV11-2; DNA: TGTGCCAGCAGCTTAGGGGCAGTTGCAACTAATGAAAAACTGTTTTTT; CDR3: CASSLGAVATNEKLFF
size: .; D: .; J: TRBJ2-7; V: TRBV12-3/TRBV12-4; DNA: TGTGCCAGCAGTTTAGTGCGGGGCGAGCAGTACTTC; CDR3: CASSLVRGEQYF
size: .; D: .; J: TRBJ1-2; V: TRBV7-2; DNA: TGTGCCAGCAGCTTAGACGCAACTACCGGGCACTTCTATGGCTACACCTTC; CDR3: CASSLDATTGHFYGYTF
size: .; D: .; J: TRBJ1-2; V: TRBV27; DNA: TGTGCCAGCAGTTACACGGGAGGGGATAGCTATGGCTACACCTTC; CDR3: CASSYTGGDSYGYTF
size: .; D: .; J: TRBJ1-1; V: TRBV4-1; DNA: TGCGCCAGCAGCCAACCCGCACGACGGGGCACTGAAGCTTTCTTT; CDR3: CASSQPARRGTEAFF
size: .; D: TRBD2; J: TRBJ2-1; V: TRBV7-9; DNA: TGTGCCAGCAGCTTCCAGACTAGCGGGGGGCGGAATGAGCAGTTCTTC; CDR3: CASSFQTSGGRNEQFF
size: .; D: .; J: TRBJ1-2; V: TRBV7-2; DNA: TGTGCCAGCAGTAAAGCCGCAGGGGTTTTTTTCTATGGCTACACCTTC; CDR3: CASSKAAGVFFYGYTF
size: .; D: TRBD1; J: TRBJ2-7; V: TRBV5-1; DNA: TGCGCCAGCAGCTTGGACAGGGGAACCACCTACGAGCAGTACTTC; CDR3: CASSLDRGTTYEQYF
size: once; D: TRBD2; J: TRBJ2-7; V: TRBV13; DNA: TGTGCCAGCAATCGACGGGAGGACTACGAGCAGTACTTC; CDR3: CASNRREDYEQYF